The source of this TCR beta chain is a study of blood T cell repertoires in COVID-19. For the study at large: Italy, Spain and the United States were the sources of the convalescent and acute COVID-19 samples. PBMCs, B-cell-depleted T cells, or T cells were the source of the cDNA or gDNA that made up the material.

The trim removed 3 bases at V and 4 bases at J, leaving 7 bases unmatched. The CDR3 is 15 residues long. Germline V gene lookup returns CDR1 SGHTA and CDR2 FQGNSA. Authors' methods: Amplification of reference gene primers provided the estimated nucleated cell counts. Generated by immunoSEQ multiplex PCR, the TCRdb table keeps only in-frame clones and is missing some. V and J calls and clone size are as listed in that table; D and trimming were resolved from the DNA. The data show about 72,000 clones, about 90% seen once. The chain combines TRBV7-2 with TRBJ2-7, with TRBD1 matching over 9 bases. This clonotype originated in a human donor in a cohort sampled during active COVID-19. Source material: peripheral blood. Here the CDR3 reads CASSLGDREGYEQYF. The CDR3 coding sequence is TGTGCCAGCAGCTTGGGGGACAGGGAAGGATACGAGCAGTACTTC.